A single sample is the source of the 5 T cell receptor beta chains below, sequenced in a study of radiotherapy plus CTLA-4 blockade in lung cancer. Assay used: immunoSEQ multiplex PCR; TCRdb lists only in-frame clones, some missing. The table has 25,000 to 35,000 clones, roughly three quarters seen once; the top ten hold 16%. The starting material was peripheral blood, obtained from a patient treated with radiotherapy plus ipilimumab. The receptors originated from a human donor with non-small cell lung cancer that progressed on radiotherapy plus ipilimumab.

This sequence joins TRBV7-8 and TRBJ2-1; 10 bases are shared with TRBD2. Germline trimming cut 2 bases from V and 3 bases from J; bases unmatched to any gene: 1. Germline CDR1 reads SGHVS; CDR2 reads FQNEAQ. The CDR3 totals 15 residues. The CDR3 DNA is TGTGCCAGCAGCTTACAGCGGGAGGGCTACAATGAGCAGTTCTTC. Translated, it gives CASSLQREGYNEQFF.

This chain connects TRBV7-9 to TRBJ2-7; D is unresolved. The germline CDR1 and CDR2 sequences are SEHNR and FQNEAQ (reference sequence). Trimming stripped 0 bases from V and 6 bases from J, with 15 bases between. The CDR3 has 15 amino acids. CDR3 residues: CASSLAAGWGPEQYF. CDR3 DNA sequence: TGTGCCAGCAGCTTAGCGGCCGGATGGGGTCCCGAGCAGTACTTC.

The J gene is TRBJ2-1, the V gene TRBV10-2; 8 bases fit TRBD2. Unmatched junction bases numbered 10, after V lost 3 bases and J lost 9 bases. The CDR3 totals 15 residues. Germline V gene sequence: CDR1 WSHSY, CDR2 SAAADI. The CDR3 region has the DNA TGCGCCAGCAGTGATTGGGCGGGAGGAAGAGGTGAGCAGTTCTTC. Protein product: CASSDWAGGRGEQFF.

The rearrangement joins TRBV27 to TRBJ1-5; 7 bases are shared with TRBD1. This CDR3 has 14 residues. The germline V gene has CDR1 MNHEY and CDR2 SMNVEV (reference sequence). J gave up 7 bases and V 2 bases, and 5 bases lay outside the gene matches. The CDR3 loop is CASSLRTGHQPQHF. The CDR3 nucleotides are TGTGCCAGCAGTTTACGGACAGGTCACCAGCCCCAGCATTTT.

In its sample, this clone was seen a few times. This chain uses TRBV7-9 with TRBJ1-3, with D possibly being TRBD1 (6 bases). In germline, CDR1 is SEHNR, CDR2 FQNEAQ (reference sequence). CDR3 size: 16 residues. Trimming pared 0 bases from V and 3 bases from J, leaving 12 bases between. CDR3 sequence: CASSLARGRGGNTIYF. Here the CDR3 DNA reads TGTGCCAGCAGCTTAGCCCGGGGGCGAGGTGGAAACACCATATATTTT. Full variable domain (rest looked up from reference TRBV7-9 and TRBJ1-3): DTGVSQNPRHKITKRGQNVTFRCDPISEHNRLYWYRQTLGQGPEFLTYFQNEAQLEKSRLLSDRFSAERPKGSFSTLEIQRTEQGDSAMYLCASSLARGRGGNTIYFGEGSWLTVV.